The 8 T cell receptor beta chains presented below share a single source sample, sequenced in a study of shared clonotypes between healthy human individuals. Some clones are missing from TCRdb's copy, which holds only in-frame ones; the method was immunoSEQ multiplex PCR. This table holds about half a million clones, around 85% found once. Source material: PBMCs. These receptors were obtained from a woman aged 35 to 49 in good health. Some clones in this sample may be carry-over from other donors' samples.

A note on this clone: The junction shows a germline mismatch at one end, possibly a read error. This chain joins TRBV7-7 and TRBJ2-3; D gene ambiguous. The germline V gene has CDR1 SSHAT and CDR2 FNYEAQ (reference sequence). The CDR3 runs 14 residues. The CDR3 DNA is TGTGCTAGCAGCCTAGGGTCCAGCACAGATACGCAGTATTTT. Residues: CASSLGSSTDTQYF. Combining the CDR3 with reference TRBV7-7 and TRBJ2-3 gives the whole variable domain GAGVSQSPRYKVTKRGQDVTLRCDPISSHATLYWYQQALGQGPEFLTYFNYEAQPDKSGLPSDRFSAERPEGSISTLTIQRTEQRDSAMYRCASSLGSSTDTQYFGPGTRLTVL.

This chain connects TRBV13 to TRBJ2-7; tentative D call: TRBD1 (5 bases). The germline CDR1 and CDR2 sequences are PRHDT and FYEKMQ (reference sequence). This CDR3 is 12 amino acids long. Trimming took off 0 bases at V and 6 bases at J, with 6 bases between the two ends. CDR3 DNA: TGTGCCAGCAGCTTAGGGACAGCCGAGCAGTACTTC. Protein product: CASSLGTAEQYF.

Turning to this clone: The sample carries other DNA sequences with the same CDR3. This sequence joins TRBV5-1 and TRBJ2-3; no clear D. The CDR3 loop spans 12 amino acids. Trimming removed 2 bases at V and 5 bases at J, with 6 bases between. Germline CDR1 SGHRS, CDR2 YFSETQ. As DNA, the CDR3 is TGCGCCAGCAGCTTAATAGGAGATACGCAGTATTTT. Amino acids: CASSLIGDTQYF.

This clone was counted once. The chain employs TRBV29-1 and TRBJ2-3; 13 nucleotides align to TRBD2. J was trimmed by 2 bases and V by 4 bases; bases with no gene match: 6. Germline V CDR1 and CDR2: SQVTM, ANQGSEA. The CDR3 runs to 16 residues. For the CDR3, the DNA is TGCAGCGTTGGGGGACTAGCGGGAATACCCACAGATACGCAGTATTTT. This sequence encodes CSVGGLAGIPTDTQYF.

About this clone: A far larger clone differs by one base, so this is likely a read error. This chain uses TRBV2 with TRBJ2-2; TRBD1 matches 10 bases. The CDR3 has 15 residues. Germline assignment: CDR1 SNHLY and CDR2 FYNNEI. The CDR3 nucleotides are TGTGCCAGCAGGACAGGGGGCGCGAACACCGGGGAGCCGTTTTTT. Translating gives CASRTGGANTGEPFF.

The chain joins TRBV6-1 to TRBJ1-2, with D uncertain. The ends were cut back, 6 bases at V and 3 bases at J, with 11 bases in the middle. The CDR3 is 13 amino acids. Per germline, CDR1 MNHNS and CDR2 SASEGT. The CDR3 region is CASRTRRDYGYTF. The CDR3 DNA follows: TGTGCCAGCAGAACCCGACGGGACTATGGCTACACCTTC.

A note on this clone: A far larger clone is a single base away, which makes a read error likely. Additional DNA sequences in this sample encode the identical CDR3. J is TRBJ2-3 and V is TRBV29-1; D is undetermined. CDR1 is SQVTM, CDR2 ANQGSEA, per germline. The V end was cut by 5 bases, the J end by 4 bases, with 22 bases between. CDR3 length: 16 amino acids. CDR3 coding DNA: TGCAGCGTTCCCGCCCCAGGTGGCCTGTTTTCAGATACGCAGTATTTT. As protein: CSVPAPGGLFSDTQYF.

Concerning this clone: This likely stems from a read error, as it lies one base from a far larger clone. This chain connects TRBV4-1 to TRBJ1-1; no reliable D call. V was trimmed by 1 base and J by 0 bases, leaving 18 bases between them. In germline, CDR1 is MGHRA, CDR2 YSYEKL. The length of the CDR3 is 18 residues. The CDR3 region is CASSQGVGPGMMNTEAFF. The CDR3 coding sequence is TGCGCCAGCAGCCAAGGGGTTGGTCCTGGGATGATGAACACTGAAGCTTTCTTT.